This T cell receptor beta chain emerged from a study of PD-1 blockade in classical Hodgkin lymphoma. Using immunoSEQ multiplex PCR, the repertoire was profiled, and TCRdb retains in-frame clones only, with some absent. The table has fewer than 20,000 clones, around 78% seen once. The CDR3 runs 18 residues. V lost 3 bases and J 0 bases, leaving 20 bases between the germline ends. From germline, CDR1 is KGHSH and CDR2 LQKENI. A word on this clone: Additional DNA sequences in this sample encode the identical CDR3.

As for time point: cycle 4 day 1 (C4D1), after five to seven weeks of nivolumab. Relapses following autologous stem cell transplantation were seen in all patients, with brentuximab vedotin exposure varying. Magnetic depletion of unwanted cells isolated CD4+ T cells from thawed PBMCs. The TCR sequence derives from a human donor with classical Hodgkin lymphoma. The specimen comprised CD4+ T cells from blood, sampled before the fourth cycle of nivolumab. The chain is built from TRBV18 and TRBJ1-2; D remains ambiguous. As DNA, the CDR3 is TGTGCCAGCTCACCCGTTACACGTACCGTTACGACTAACTATGGCTACACCTTC. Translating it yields CASSPVTRTVTTNYGYTF.